The TCR beta chain under discussion was sequenced for a study of T cell changes during pregnancy in multiple sclerosis. Libraries were prepared by immunoSEQ multiplex PCR; TCRdb keeps only in-frame clonotypes and omits some of them. The profile covers more than 35,000 clones, with 80% to 95% appearing a single time and under 9.5% taken by the ten largest. The starting material was CD8+ T cells from peripheral blood mononuclear cells, obtained after pregnancy. The source of this sequence is a female donor with multiple sclerosis, enrolled in a pregnancy study.

CDR3 in amino acids: CASSLSTDNYGYTF. CDR3 nucleotides: TGTGCCAGCAGCCTTTCAACAGATAACTATGGCTACACCTTC. The chain uses TRBV11-2 and TRBJ1-2; D is unclear. The CDR3 spans 14 residues. Trimming took off 5 bases at V and 1 base at J, with 11 bases between the two ends. CDR1 and CDR2 (germline): SGHAT, FQNNGV.